The 9 T cell receptor beta chains listed next were all sequenced from one sample in a study of T cell responses to AZD1222 COVID-19 vaccine. The repertoire was sequenced with immunoSEQ multiplex PCR; TCRdb's copy has only in-frame clones and lacks some. The sample has some 110,000 clones, more than 80% seen once. This material consisted of peripheral blood, taken 28 days after the second AZD1222 dose. These receptors were taken from an adult who received the AZD1222 COVID-19 vaccine.

The CDR3 DNA sequence: TGTGCCAGCAGTGACTTGGCAGGCCGTAAAAATTCACCCCTCCACTTT. It codes for CASSDLAGRKNSPLHF. The rearrangement links TRBV6-4 to TRBJ1-6; D not certain. The length of the CDR3 is 16 residues. CDR1 is MRHNA and CDR2 is SNTAGT in the germline V gene. Trimming shortened V by 1 base and J by 7 bases, and 14 bases separated the two germline ends.

V and J are TRBV7-2 and TRBJ1-5; D not resolved. The CDR3 has 15 amino acids. The germline gives CDR1 SGHTA, CDR2 FQGNSA. The germline V and J ends were trimmed by 0 bases and 4 bases, with 10 bases remaining between them. The CDR3: CASSLAGSPNQPQHF. The CDR3 DNA reads as TGTGCCAGCAGCTTAGCGGGCAGCCCAAATCAGCCCCAGCATTTT.

The chain combines TRBV23-1 with TRBJ1-2; 10 bases are shared with TRBD1. TRBV23-1 carries the ORF label, with uncertain function. This CDR3 comprises 15 residues. Losses at the gene ends were 4 bases for V and 7 bases for J; bases not matched to a gene: 9. The CDR3 protein is CASSRFDRGPAGYTF. The CDR3 DNA follows: TGCGCCAGCAGTCGATTCGACAGGGGGCCGGCTGGCTACACCTTC.

The chain is built from TRBV5-1 and TRBJ1-1; D gene unclear. The CDR3 contains 15 residues. Germline-derived CDR1 and CDR2 are SGHRS and YFSETQ. Deletions cut 4 bases from V and 4 bases from J, with 17 bases between. The CDR3 protein is CASSGTDPLSTEAFF. The CDR3 nucleotides read TGCGCCAGCAGCGGAACGGACCCTTTAAGCACTGAAGCTTTCTTT.

The chain joins TRBV11-2 to TRBJ1-2, with D unclear. Germline V gene lookup returns CDR1 SGHAT and CDR2 FQNNGV. V was cut by 0 bases and J by 1 base, with 6 bases left in between. The CDR3 length is 14 residues. In DNA form, the CDR3 reads TGTGCCAGCAGCTTAGAGGACGGTAACTATGGCTACACCTTC. Its translation: CASSLEDGNYGYTF.

The V and J genes are TRBV24-1 and TRBJ1-1; D might be TRBD1 (6 bases). V lost 5 bases, J lost 4 bases, and 16 bases lay in between. Germline V gene data show CDR1 as KGHDR and CDR2 as SFDVKD. The CDR3 consists of 15 residues. The CDR3 is CATSGGSGASTEAFF. The CDR3 nucleotides read TGTGCCACCAGTGGGGGTTCAGGGGCCAGCACTGAAGCTTTCTTT.

CDR3 nucleotide sequence: TGTGCCAGCAGCACGTCAGGGGCCAGGGGCTGGGGTAACTATGGCTACACCTTC. This encodes CASSTSGARGWGNYGYTF. The rearrangement links TRBV7-9 to TRBJ1-2; D perhaps matches TRBD1 (6 bases). Germline CDR1 SEHNR, CDR2 FQNEAQ (reference sequence). This CDR3 contains 18 residues. V lost 5 bases and J 1 base, leaving 23 bases between the germline ends.

The chain recombines TRBV5-6 with TRBJ2-2, with 10 positions matching TRBD1. The V gene's germline CDR1 is SGHDT and CDR2 YYEEEE. With 4 bases clipped from V and 4 bases from J, the junction kept 10 bases outside the gene matches. This CDR3 comprises 17 residues. This CDR3 is CASSAPPGQGSTGELFF. The CDR3, as DNA: TGTGCCAGCAGCGCCCCCCCGGGACAGGGGAGCACCGGGGAGCTGTTTTTT.

The chain has TRBV29-1 and TRBJ1-4; no clear D. This CDR3 is built from 14 residues. Germline CDR1 is SQVTM and CDR2 is ANQGSEA. The V end lost 5 bases, the J end lost 7 bases, and 17 bases lay between the germline ends. The CDR3 DNA is TGCAGCGTTTTGTCGGGTAAAGGTGGTGAAAAACTGTTTTTT. Its translation: CSVLSGKGGEKLFF.